Listed below are T cell receptor beta chains from one sample, sequenced in a study of T cells in Graves' hyperthyroidism and ophthalmopathy. TCRdb processed the multiplex PCR reads anew with MiXCR; each CDR3 protein has one entry. The sample comprises about 360,000 distinct CDR3 sequences, under 15% of which are singletons, and 9.2% rests with the top ten. The specimen was blood. The receptors were sampled from a woman between 18 and 29 years old with Graves' hyperthyroidism. CDR3s include the opening cysteine and the closing phenylalanine or tryptophan. The D gene is left open where the match is weak. Some rows mark clone size as missing; the rest say once, few, many or name a class of expanded clone.

TRBV30,-,TRBJ1-1,many,CAWSPGEGPDTEAFF,TGTGCCTGGAGTCCGGGGGAGGGGCCGGACACTGAAGCTTTCTTT
TRBV5-1,TRBD1,TRBJ2-7,many,CASSLGRTGGYEQYF,TGCGCCAGCAGCCTCGGCCGGACAGGGGGCTACGAGCAGTACTTC
TRBV10-3,TRBD1,TRBJ1-1,once,CAISGTGVNTEAFF,TGTGCCATCAGTGGGACAGGGGTGAACACTGAAGCTTTCTTT
TRBV29-1,TRBD2,TRBJ2-1,-,CSVDPGGLGFENEQFF,TGCAGCGTTGACCCTGGGGGACTAGGGTTCGAGAATGAGCAGTTCTTC
TRBV2,TRBD1,TRBJ1-2,many,CASSINPGQSYGYTF,TGTGCCAGCAGCATAAACCCGGGACAGTCCTATGGCTACACCTTC
TRBV19,TRBD1,TRBJ1-1,-,CASSIGTGGNTEAFF,TGTGCCAGTAGTATAGGAACAGGGGGCAACACTGAAGCTTTCTTT
TRBV7-3,-,TRBJ2-5,many,CASSAGETQYF,TGTGCCAGCAGCGCAGGAGAGACCCAGTACTTC
TRBV20-1,-,TRBJ2-3,few,CSAPLVREGDTQYF,TGCAGTGCCCCCCTAGTCAGGGAAGGAGATACGCAGTATTTT
TRBV18,TRBD1,TRBJ1-1,many,CASSPRDREAEAFF,TGTGCCAGCTCACCTAGGGACAGGGAGGCTGAAGCTTTCTTT
TRBV20-1,TRBD1,TRBJ2-5,many,CSARGTGKGETQYF,TGCAGTGCTAGGGGGACAGGGAAGGGAGAGACCCAGTACTTC
TRBV7-9,-,TRBJ2-5,-,CASSRTWRETQYF,TGTGCCAGCAGCCGGACGTGGAGGGAGACCCAGTACTTC
TRBV24-1,-,TRBJ2-1,many,CATSGGLAEYNEQFF,TGTGCCACCAGTGGGGGGCTAGCAGAGTACAATGAGCAGTTCTTC
TRBV2,TRBD1,TRBJ1-3,many,CASSEVTGGPGNTIYF,TGTGCCAGCAGTGAAGTAACAGGGGGGCCTGGAAACACCATATATTTT
TRBV28,TRBD2,TRBJ2-3,many,CASSLSIQRGSTDTQYF,TGTGCCAGCAGTTTAAGTATTCAGCGGGGGAGCACAGATACGCAGTATTTT
TRBV5-1,-,TRBJ2-2,-,CASSLAPTETGELFF,TGCGCCAGCAGCTTGGCTCCGACAGAAACCGGGGAGCTGTTTTTT
TRBV29-1,-,TRBJ1-2,few,CSVEGPLEDSFGYTF,TGCAGCGTTGAAGGCCCCCTCGAGGACAGCTTTGGCTACACCTTC
TRBV28,TRBD2,TRBJ2-1,-,CASSSSGSVINEQFF,TGTGCCAGCAGTTCTAGCGGGAGTGTCATCAATGAGCAGTTCTTC
TRBV28,-,TRBJ2-1,-,CASSLEESEQFF,TGTGCCAGCAGCCTCGAGGAGAGTGAGCAGTTCTTC
TRBV11-2,-,TRBJ2-3,many,CASSIGDTDTQYF,TGTGCCAGCAGCATAGGGGACACAGATACGCAGTATTTT
TRBV4-1,-,TRBJ1-6,many,CASSLHTPPGLSPLHF,TGCGCCAGCAGCCTCCACACTCCCCCAGGGCTTTCACCCCTCCACTTT
TRBV12-3/TRBV12-4,-,TRBJ2-2,many,CASSLYETGELFF,TGTGCCAGCAGTTTATATGAAACCGGGGAGCTGTTTTTT
TRBV30,-,TRBJ1-6,many,CAWSGVHSPLHF,TGTGCCTGGAGTGGGGTCCATTCACCCCTCCACTTT
TRBV12-3/TRBV12-4,TRBD1,TRBJ1-2,many,CASSFWDRDGGYTF,TGTGCCAGCAGTTTTTGGGACAGGGACGGTGGCTACACCTTC
TRBV3-1,-,TRBJ2-1,-,CASNGANPNEQFF,TGTGCCAGCAACGGGGCAAATCCCAATGAGCAGTTCTTC
TRBV30,-,TRBJ2-3,many,CAWSVLRLFFRDTQYF,TGTGCCTGGAGTGTATTAAGACTATTTTTCAGAGATACGCAGTATTTT
TRBV18,TRBD2,TRBJ2-1,many,CASSPDRRGSRYNEQFF,TGTGCCAGCTCACCGGATCGACGCGGGAGCCGCTACAATGAGCAGTTCTTC
TRBV6-1,TRBD2,TRBJ2-7,many,CASRIPRTSGGDFITYEQYF,TGTGCCAGCAGAATTCCACGGACTAGCGGGGGGGACTTTATTACCTACGAGCAGTACTTC
TRBV5-1,TRBD2,TRBJ2-7,many,CASSTSGISYEQYF,TGCGCCAGCAGCACGAGCGGGATCTCCTACGAGCAGTACTTC
TRBV10-3,TRBD1,TRBJ1-2,many,CAISDPDRVGGYTF,TGTGCCATCAGTGACCCCGACAGGGTTGGTGGCTACACCTTC
TRBV5-1,TRBD2,TRBJ2-3,many,CASSPRTSSSDTQYF,TGCGCCAGCAGCCCCCGGACTAGCTCCTCAGATACGCAGTATTTT
TRBV4-1,-,TRBJ2-5,few,CASSQDRAQYQETQYF,TGCGCCAGCAGCCAAGATAGGGCCCAGTACCAAGAGACCCAGTACTTC
TRBV5-5,-,TRBJ2-5,-,CASSFGTVRETQYF,TGTGCCAGCAGCTTTGGAACAGTCAGGGAGACCCAGTACTTC
TRBV19,-,TRBJ1-2,-,CASSFDFYYGYTF,TGTGCCAGTAGTTTTGACTTCTACTATGGCTACACCTTC
TRBV20-1,-,TRBJ2-1,many,CSATQFDEQFF,TGCAGTGCCACCCAATTCGATGAGCAGTTCTTC
TRBV28,-,TRBJ1-3,many,CASRTVGYTIYF,TGTGCCAGCAGAACGGTAGGATACACCATATATTTT
TRBV19,TRBD1,TRBJ2-7,few,CASSIPSDRKLYEQYF,TGTGCCAGTAGTATCCCCTCGGACAGGAAGCTTTACGAGCAGTACTTC
TRBV12-3/TRBV12-4,-,TRBJ1-5,many,CASSLGNNQPQHF,TGTGCCAGCAGTTTGGGTAACAATCAGCCCCAGCATTTT
TRBV28,-,TRBJ2-3,many,CASSFSLTPDTQYF,TGTGCCAGCAGTTTCTCCCTTACCCCAGATACGCAGTATTTT
TRBV2,TRBD1,TRBJ1-1,many,CASSEQGARNTEAFF,TGTGCCAGCAGTGAGCAGGGGGCAAGGAACACTGAAGCTTTCTTT
TRBV19,TRBD1,TRBJ1-5,-,CASSRDREGNQPQHF,TGTGCCAGTAGTAGGGACAGGGAAGGCAATCAGCCCCAGCATTTT